The 6 T cell receptor beta chains below all came from one sample that was sequenced in a study of CXCR3-negative and CXCR3-positive naive CD8 T cells. 5' RACE with UMI labels generated the TRB cDNA libraries. TCRdb re-called the 5' RACE reads; every CDR3 protein appears as one record, without DNA. This repertoire includes 45,000 to 55,000 distinct CDR3 sequences. Sequencing was done on a sample of memory CD8+ T cells from blood. The receptors shown here come from a human donor in good health. Some clones in this sample may be carry-over from other donors' samples.

V usage is TRBV4-3 and J usage is TRBJ2-7; the TCRdb D gene call, TRBD1, has no DNA to confirm it. This CDR3 spans 14 amino acids. Germline V gives CDR1 LGHNA, CDR2 YSLEER. The CDR3 here is CASSKDRAPYEQYF.

The chain combines TRBV29-1 with TRBJ2-7; checking the TCRdb D call of TRBD1 is not possible without DNA. Germline lookup yields CDR1 SQVTM and CDR2 ANQGSEA. The CDR3 is 14 amino acids. The CDR3: CSVEGQGRSYEQYF.

The gene calls are TRBV7-2 and TRBJ2-7; TCRdb's D call of TRBD1 is untestable without DNA. Germline V gives CDR1 SGHTA, CDR2 FQGNSA. The CDR3 has 14 residues. CDR3 loop: CASSLDLGTYEQYF.

The rearrangement uses TRBV12-3 or TRBV12-4 and TRBJ1-2; TCRdb names TRBD1, which stays unverified in the absence of DNA. This CDR3 is built from 16 residues. CDR3 in amino acids: CASSPSLGTGVDGYTF.

The rearrangement joins TRBV7-9 to TRBJ2-7; absent DNA, TCRdb's TRBD1 call cannot be checked. Looked up from germline, CDR1 is SEHNR and CDR2 is FQNEAQ (reference sequence). The CDR3 has 15 amino acids. The CDR3: CASSSIGVGGEEQYF.

The chain links TRBV20-1 to TRBJ2-4; as DNA is missing, the TRBD2 call by TCRdb cannot be tested. Per the germline V gene, CDR1 is DFQATT and CDR2 is SNEGSKA (reference sequence). This CDR3 is 14 amino acids long. The chain's CDR3 is CSALAGVAKNIQYF.